This entry is about one T cell receptor (beta chain). The antigen is undetermined. These data belong to a study of shared clonotypes between healthy human individuals. Turning to the study itself: The cohort comprised a couple of women and a few men. Their ages spanned 18 to 49 years.

Naive CD8 cells, CD45RO-negative and positively selected for CCR7, excluded terminally differentiated effector memory CD45RA+ cells. In the authors' methods: Filtering was not the same, since immunoSEQ gave junction-only sequences without quality scores. Libraries were prepared by immunoSEQ multiplex PCR; TCRdb keeps only in-frame clonotypes and omits some of them. Clonal size and the V and J genes are those of that table, whereas D and trimming came from the DNA. The table shows hundreds of thousands of clones, with roughly 96% occurring only once. J gave up 4 bases and V 0 bases, and 6 bases lay outside the gene matches. The CDR3 consists of 15 residues. Germline lookup yields CDR1 SGDLS and CDR2 YYNGEE. The study's findings and limits: Represented diversity, genetic and exposure-history alike, was limited by few donors. The four-donor shared clonotypes exceeded non-shared clonotypes in generation probability, with non-shared ones scoring lower.

V usage is TRBV9 and J usage is TRBJ1-2, with TRBD1 matching 7 bases. What was sequenced was naive CD8+ T cells sorted from blood. This TCR came from a woman aged 30 to 39 in good health. CDR3 region: CASSVENTGAYGYTF. For the CDR3, the DNA is TGTGCCAGCAGCGTAGAAAATACAGGGGCCTATGGCTACACCTTC.